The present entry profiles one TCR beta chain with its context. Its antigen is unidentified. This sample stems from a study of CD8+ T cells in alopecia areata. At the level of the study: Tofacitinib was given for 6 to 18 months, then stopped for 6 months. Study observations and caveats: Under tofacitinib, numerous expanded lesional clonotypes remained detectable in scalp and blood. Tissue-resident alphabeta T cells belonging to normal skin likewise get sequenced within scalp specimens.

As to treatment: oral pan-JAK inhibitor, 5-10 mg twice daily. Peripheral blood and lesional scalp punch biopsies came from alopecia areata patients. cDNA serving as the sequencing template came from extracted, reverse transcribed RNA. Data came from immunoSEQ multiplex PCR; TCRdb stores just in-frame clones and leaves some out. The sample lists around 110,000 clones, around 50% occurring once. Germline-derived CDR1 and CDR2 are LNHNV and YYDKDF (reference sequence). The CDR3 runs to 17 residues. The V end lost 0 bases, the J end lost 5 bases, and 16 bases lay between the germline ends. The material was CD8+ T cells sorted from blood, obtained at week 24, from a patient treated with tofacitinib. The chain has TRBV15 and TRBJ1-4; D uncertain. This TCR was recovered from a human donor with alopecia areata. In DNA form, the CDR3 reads TGTGCCACCAGCAGAGATCGGGAGATGATCGGGAATGAAAAACTGTTTTTT. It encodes CATSRDREMIGNEKLFF.